Listed below are T cell receptor beta chains from one sample, sequenced in a study of CD8 T cells in Susac syndrome. TCRdb re-derived calls from the immunoSEQ multiplex PCR reads in MiXCR, one entry per CDR3 protein. This sample carries about 130,000 distinct CDR3 sequences, approximately 95% of them seen once, and the ten largest clones take roughly 0.2%. Material: CD8+ T cells from PBMCs. Receptors originate from a human donor with Susac syndrome. Each CDR3 is given with its conserved first and last residue. D genes are given only for firm matches. Clone sizes are given selectively: once, few, many, or a class where the clone is expanded.

abundance,d_gene,v_gene,j_gene,CDR3aa,CDR3nt
once,NA,TRBV20-1,TRBJ2-5,CSANTQETQYF,TGCAGTGCTAACACCCAAGAGACCCAGTACTTC
once,NA,TRBV5-1,TRBJ2-3,CASRNVNTQYF,TGCGCCAGCAGGAATGTGAATACGCAGTATTTT
NA,NA,TRBV27,TRBJ2-7,CASSFHREQYF,TGTGCCAGCAGTTTTCATAGGGAGCAGTACTTC
NA,NA,TRBV20-1,TRBJ1-2,CSSPYGYTF,TGCAGTAGCCCCTATGGCTACACCTTC
NA,TRBD2,TRBV5-4,TRBJ2-7,CASRLGLADYEQYF,TGTGCCAGCAGATTAGGACTAGCGGACTACGAGCAGTACTTC
once,TRBD2,TRBV29-1,TRBJ2-7,CSVYVTSGRAYEQYF,TGCAGCGTTTACGTCACTAGCGGGAGGGCCTACGAGCAGTACTTC
NA,TRBD1,TRBV14,TRBJ2-2,CASSRWDREGTGELFF,TGTGCCAGCAGCCGGTGGGACAGGGAGGGCACCGGGGAGCTGTTTTTT
NA,TRBD1,TRBV27,TRBJ1-2,CASRGMTGTIYGYTF,TGTGCCAGCAGGGGGATGACAGGGACAATCTATGGCTACACCTTC
once,TRBD1,TRBV19,TRBJ2-7,CASSFGQGIYEQYF,TGTGCCAGTAGTTTTGGACAGGGCATCTACGAGCAGTACTTC
NA,TRBD1,TRBV14,TRBJ2-7,CASSQERGQGLSYEQYF,TGTGCCAGCAGCCAAGAAAGGGGACAGGGGCTCTCCTACGAGCAGTACTTC
NA,NA,TRBV2,TRBJ2-7,CAREDREGSAEQYF,TGTGCCAGGGAGGACAGGGAGGGGTCTGCCGAGCAGTACTTC
NA,TRBD1,TRBV4-1,TRBJ2-5,CASSPGQGGRETQYF,TGCGCCAGCAGCCCGGGACAGGGGGGGAGGGAGACCCAGTACTTC
NA,TRBD2,TRBV28,TRBJ2-5,CASSLGTSGIQETQYF,TGTGCCAGCAGTTTAGGGACTAGCGGGATCCAAGAGACCCAGTACTTC
NA,NA,TRBV11-2,TRBJ2-7,CASKGGGDEQYF,TGTGCCAGCAAGGGTGGCGGGGACGAGCAGTACTTC
NA,TRBD2,TRBV9,TRBJ2-1,CASSESGRGLNEQFF,TGTGCCAGCAGCGAAAGCGGGAGAGGATTGAATGAGCAGTTCTTC
NA,NA,TRBV10-1,TRBJ1-2,CASSESTDLYGYTF,TGCGCCAGCAGTGAGTCGACGGACCTCTATGGCTACACCTTC
once,TRBD2,TRBV12-3/TRBV12-4,TRBJ2-2,CATIRDMTGGTSGNTGELFF,TGTGCCACAATCCGGGACATGACAGGGGGGACTAGCGGAAACACCGGGGAGCTGTTTTTT
NA,NA,TRBV11-2,TRBJ2-1,CASSRAGLAQFF,TGTGCCAGCAGCCGCGCTGGGCTAGCCCAGTTCTTC
NA,NA,TRBV4-1,TRBJ1-5,CASSQVRFTGSNQPQHF,TGCGCCAGCAGCCAAGTTAGGTTTACAGGGAGCAATCAGCCCCAGCATTTT
NA,NA,TRBV20-1,TRBJ1-3,CSARYLGDGNTIYF,TGCAGTGCTAGATATTTAGGGGATGGAAACACCATATATTTT
NA,TRBD1,TRBV29-1,TRBJ2-7,CSATGTGGGPYEQYF,TGCAGCGCCACCGGGACAGGAGGGGGACCCTACGAGCAGTACTTC
NA,NA,TRBV4-2,TRBJ2-5,CASSHGLAGAQYF,TGTGCCAGCAGCCATGGGCTTGCTGGGGCCCAGTACTTC
once,NA,TRBV28,TRBJ2-6,CASSLVQPASFSGANVLTF,TGTGCCAGCAGTTTGGTCCAGCCGGCCTCCTTCTCTGGGGCCAACGTCCTGACTTTC
NA,NA,TRBV20-1,TRBJ1-3,CSAEQGSGNTIYF,TGCAGTGCAGAACAGGGCTCGGGAAACACCATATATTTT
NA,NA,TRBV5-8,TRBJ2-1,CASSFEQFF,TGTGCCAGCAGCTTTGAGCAGTTCTTC
NA,TRBD1,TRBV7-7,TRBJ2-7,CASSPSRDRDYEQYF,TGTGCTAGCAGCCCCTCTAGGGACAGGGACTACGAGCAGTACTTC
NA,TRBD1,TRBV5-8,TRBJ2-1,CASSFLGQGGNEQFF,TGTGCCAGCAGCTTTTTGGGACAGGGAGGGAATGAGCAGTTCTTC
NA,NA,TRBV12-3/TRBV12-4,TRBJ1-2,CASSPTGGRVGDGYTF,TGTGCCAGCAGTCCCACGGGGGGGAGGGTCGGGGATGGCTACACCTTC
NA,NA,TRBV15,TRBJ2-4,CATSRGVAKNIQYF,TGTGCCACCAGCAGGGGGGTAGCCAAAAACATTCAGTACTTC
once,TRBD2,TRBV5-4,TRBJ2-5,CASSLVAGGGQETQYF,TGTGCCAGCAGCTTGGTGGCGGGAGGAGGACAAGAGACCCAGTACTTC
NA,NA,TRBV5-6,TRBJ2-2,CASSLVANTGELFF,TGTGCCAGCAGCTTGGTGGCAAATACCGGGGAGCTGTTTTTT
once,NA,TRBV12-5,TRBJ2-1,CASRWEINEQFF,TGTGCTAGTCGGTGGGAGATTAATGAGCAGTTCTTC